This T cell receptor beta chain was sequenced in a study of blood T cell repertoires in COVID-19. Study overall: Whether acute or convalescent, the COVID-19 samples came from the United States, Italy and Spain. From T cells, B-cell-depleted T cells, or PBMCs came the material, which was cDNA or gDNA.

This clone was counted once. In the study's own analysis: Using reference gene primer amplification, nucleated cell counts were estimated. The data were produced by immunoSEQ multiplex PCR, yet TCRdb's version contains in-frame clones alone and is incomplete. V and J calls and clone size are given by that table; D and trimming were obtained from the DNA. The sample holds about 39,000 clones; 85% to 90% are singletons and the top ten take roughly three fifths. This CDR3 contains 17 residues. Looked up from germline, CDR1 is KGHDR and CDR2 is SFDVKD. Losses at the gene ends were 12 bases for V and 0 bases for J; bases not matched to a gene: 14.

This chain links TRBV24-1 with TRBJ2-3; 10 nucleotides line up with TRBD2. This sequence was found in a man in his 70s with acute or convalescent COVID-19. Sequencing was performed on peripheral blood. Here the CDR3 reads CASGASSGGPSTDTQYF. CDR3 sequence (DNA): TGTGCCTCCGGGGCGTCTAGCGGGGGCCCTAGCACAGATACGCAGTATTTT.